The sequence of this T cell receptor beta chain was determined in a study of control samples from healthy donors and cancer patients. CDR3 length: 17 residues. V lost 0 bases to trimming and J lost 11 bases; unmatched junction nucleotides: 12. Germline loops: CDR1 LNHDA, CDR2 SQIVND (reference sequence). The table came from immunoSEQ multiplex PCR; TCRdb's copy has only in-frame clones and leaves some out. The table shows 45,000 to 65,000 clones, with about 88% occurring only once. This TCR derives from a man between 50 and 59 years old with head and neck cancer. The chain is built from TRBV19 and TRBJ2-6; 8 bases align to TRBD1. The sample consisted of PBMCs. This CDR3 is CASSIEAQGAPSDVLTF. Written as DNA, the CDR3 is TGTGCCAGTAGTATAGAAGCCCAGGGGGCGCCTTCTGACGTCCTGACTTTC. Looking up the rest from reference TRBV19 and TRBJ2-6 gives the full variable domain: DGGITQSPKYLFRKEGQNVTLSCEQNLNHDAMYWYRQDPGQGLRLIYYSQIVNDFQKGDIAEGYSVSREKKESFPLTVTSAQKNPTAFYLCASSIEAQGAPSDVLTFGAGSRLTVL.